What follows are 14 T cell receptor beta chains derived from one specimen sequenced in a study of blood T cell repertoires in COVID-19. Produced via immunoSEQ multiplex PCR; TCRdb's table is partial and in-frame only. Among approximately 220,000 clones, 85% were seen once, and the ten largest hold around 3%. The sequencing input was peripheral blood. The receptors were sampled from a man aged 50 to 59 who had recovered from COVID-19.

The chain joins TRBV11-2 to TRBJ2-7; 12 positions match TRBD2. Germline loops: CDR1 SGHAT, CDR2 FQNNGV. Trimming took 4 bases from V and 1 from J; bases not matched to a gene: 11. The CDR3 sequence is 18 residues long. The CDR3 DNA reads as TGTGCCAGCAGCTCAATTAGGGGGACTAGCGGGCCATCCTACGAGCAGTACTTC. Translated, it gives CASSSIRGTSGPSYEQYF.

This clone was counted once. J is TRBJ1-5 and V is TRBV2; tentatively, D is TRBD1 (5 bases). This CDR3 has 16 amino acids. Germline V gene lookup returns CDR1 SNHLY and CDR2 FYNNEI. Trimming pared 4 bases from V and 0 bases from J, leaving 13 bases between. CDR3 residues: CASSGEGVYSNQPQHF. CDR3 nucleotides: TGTGCCAGCAGTGGGGAAGGGGTCTATAGCAATCAGCCCCAGCATTTT.

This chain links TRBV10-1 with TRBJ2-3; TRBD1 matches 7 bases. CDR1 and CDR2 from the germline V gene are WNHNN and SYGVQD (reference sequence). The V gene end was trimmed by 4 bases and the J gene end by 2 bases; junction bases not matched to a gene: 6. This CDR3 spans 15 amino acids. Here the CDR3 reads CASSGQGLSTDTQYF. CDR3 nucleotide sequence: TGCGCCAGCAGTGGACAGGGTTTATCCACAGATACGCAGTATTTT.

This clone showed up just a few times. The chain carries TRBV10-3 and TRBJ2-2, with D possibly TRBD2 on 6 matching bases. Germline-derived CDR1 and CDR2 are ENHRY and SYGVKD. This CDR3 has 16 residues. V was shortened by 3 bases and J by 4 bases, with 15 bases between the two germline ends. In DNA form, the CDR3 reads TGTGCCATCAGTGATCCCGGGACTCTTGGCACCGGGGAGCTGTTTTTT. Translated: CAISDPGTLGTGELFF.

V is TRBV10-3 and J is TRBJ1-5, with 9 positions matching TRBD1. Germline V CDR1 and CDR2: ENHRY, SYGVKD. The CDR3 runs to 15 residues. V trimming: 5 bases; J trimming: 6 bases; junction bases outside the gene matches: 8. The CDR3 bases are TGTGCCATCAGTTCCGGGACAGGGTGGAGTCAGCCCCAGCATTTT. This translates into CAISSGTGWSQPQHF.

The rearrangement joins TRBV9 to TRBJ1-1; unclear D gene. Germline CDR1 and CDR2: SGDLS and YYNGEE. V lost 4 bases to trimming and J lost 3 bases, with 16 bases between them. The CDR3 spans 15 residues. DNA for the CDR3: TGTGCCAGCAGCCCCCGAGAGGGAAGAGACACTGAAGCTTTCTTT. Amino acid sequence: CASSPREGRDTEAFF.

CDR3 nucleotides: TGCGCCAGCAGCTTGGCCGGGACAGGGACCGGGGAGCTGTTTTTT. It yields the protein CASSLAGTGTGELFF. The chain recombines TRBV5-1 with TRBJ2-2; 9 nucleotides agree with TRBD1. The CDR3 is made up of 15 amino acids. Germline-derived CDR1 and CDR2 are SGHRS and YFSETQ. Trimming cost V 0 bases and J 5 bases; bases outside gene matches: 2.

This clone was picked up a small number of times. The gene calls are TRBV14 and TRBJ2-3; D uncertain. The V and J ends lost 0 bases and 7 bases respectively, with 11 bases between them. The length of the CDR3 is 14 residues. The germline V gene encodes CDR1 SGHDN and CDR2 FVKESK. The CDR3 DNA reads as TGTGCCAGCAGCCAAGAGTACCGGGTGAATACGCAGTATTTT. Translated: CASSQEYRVNTQYF.

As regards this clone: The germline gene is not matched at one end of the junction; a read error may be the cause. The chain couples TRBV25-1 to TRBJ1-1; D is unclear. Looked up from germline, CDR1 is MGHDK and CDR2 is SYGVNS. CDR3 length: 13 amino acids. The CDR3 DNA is TGTGCCAGCACTGAACGTATGAACACTGAAGCTTTCTTT. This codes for CASTERMNTEAFF. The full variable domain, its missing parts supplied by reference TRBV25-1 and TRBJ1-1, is EADIYQTPRYLVIGTGKKITLECSQTMGHDKMYWYQQDPGMELHLIHYSYGVNSTEKGDLSSESTVSRIRTEHFPLTLESARPSHTSQYLCASTERMNTEAFFGQGTRLTVV.

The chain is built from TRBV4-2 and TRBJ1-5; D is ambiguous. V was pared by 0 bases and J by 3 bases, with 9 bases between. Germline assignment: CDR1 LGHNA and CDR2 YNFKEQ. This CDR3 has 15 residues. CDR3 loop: CASSQDMQFNQPQHF. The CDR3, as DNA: TGTGCCAGCAGCCAAGATATGCAGTTCAATCAGCCCCAGCATTTT.

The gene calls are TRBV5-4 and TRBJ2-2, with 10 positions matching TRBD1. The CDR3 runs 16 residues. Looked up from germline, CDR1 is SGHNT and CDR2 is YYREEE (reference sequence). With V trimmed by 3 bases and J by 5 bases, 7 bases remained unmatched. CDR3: CASSYPGQGKTGELFF. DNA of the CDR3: TGTGCCAGCAGCTACCCGGGACAGGGGAAAACCGGGGAGCTGTTTTTT. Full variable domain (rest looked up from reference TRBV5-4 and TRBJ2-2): ETGVTQSPTHLIKTRGQQVTLRCSSQSGHNTVSWYQQALGQGPQFIFQYYREEENGRGNFPPRFSGLQFPNYSSELNVNALELDDSALYLCASSYPGQGKTGELFFGEGSRLTVL.

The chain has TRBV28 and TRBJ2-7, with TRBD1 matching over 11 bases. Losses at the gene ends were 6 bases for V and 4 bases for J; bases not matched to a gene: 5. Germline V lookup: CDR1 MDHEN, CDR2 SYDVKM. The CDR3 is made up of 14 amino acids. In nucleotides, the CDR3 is TGTGCCAGCAGGGAGGACAGGGGGCTTTACGAGCAGTACTTC. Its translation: CASREDRGLYEQYF. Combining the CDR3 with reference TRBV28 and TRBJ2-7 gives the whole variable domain DVKVTQSSRYLVKRTGEKVFLECVQDMDHENMFWYRQDPGLGLRLIYFSYDVKMKEKGDIPEGYSVSREKKERFSLILESASTNQTSMYLCASREDRGLYEQYFGPGTRLTVT.

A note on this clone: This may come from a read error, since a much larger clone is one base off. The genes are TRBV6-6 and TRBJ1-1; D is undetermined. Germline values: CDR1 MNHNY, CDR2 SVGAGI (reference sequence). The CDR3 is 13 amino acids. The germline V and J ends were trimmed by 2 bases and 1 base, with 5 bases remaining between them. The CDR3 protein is CASSYGQNTEAFF. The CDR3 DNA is TGTGCCAGCAGTTACGGGCAGAACACTGAAGCTTTCTTT.

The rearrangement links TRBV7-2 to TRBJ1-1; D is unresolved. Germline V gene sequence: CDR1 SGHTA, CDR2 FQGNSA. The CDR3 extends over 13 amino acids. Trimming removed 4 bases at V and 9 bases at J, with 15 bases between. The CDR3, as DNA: TGTGCCAGCAGCTCCACGACTCTGCCTAAAGCTTTCTTT. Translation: CASSSTTLPKAFF.